This T cell receptor (beta chain) was sequenced for a study of TIL therapy for anti-PD-1-resistant metastatic lung cancer. Time point meaning: pre-treatment sample, taken before nivolumab and TIL therapy. V was shortened by 3 bases and J by 2 bases, with 20 bases between the two germline ends. CDR1 MGHRA and CDR2 YSYEKL come from the germline V gene. The CDR3 is made up of 17 amino acids. This was the immunoSEQ v3 assay. Sequencing depth was 2 million to 2.5 million read pairs for survey level, roughly 4.5-6 million for deep. Profiled with immunoSEQ multiplex PCR; TCRdb holds only in-frame clones, not every one. The table records 16,000 or so clones, over 65% of them present only once.

The V call is TRBV4-1, the J call TRBJ2-7; a possible D gene is TRBD2 (5 bases). Sequenced material: blood, taken at baseline. This TCR was sampled from a person aged 25-85 years with non-small cell lung cancer. CDR3: CASSQDGKYRKTYEQYF. CDR3 coding DNA: TGCGCCAGCAGCCAGGACGGGAAATATAGAAAAACCTACGAGCAGTACTTC.